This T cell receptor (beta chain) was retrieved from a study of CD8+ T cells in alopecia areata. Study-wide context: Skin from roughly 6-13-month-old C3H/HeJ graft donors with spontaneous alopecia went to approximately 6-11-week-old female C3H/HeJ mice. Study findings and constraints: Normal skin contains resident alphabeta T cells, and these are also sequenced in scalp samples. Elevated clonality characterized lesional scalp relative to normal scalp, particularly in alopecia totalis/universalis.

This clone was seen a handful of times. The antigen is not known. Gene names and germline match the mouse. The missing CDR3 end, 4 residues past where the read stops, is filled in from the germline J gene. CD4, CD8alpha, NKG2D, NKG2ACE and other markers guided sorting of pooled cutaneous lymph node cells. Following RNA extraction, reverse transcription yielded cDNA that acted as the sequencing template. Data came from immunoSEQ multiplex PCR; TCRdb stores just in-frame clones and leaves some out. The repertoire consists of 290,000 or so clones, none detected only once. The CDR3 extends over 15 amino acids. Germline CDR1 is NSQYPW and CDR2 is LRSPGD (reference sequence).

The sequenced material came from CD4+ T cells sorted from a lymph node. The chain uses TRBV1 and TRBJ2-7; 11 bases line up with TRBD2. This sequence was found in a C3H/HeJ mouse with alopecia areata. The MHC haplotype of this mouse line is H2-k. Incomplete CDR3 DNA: TGCACCTGCAGTCCCCCCGGGACTGGGGGTTAT. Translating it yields CTCSPPGTGGY. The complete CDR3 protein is CTCSPPGTGGYEQYF.